This T cell receptor beta chain appears in the sequencing data of a study of PD-1 blockade in mismatch repair-deficient tumors. Study overall: Enrolled about 2013-2016, patients had progressing, pretreated mismatch repair-deficient cancers of approximately 13 types.

All patients were mismatch repair deficient, assessed by either PCR or immunohistochemistry. The TCR-sequenced patients were a few responders to pembrolizumab. The V end lost 0 bases, the J end lost 0 bases, and 12 bases lay between the germline ends. The CDR3 runs 16 residues. Germline-derived CDR1 and CDR2 are GTSNPN and SVGIG (reference sequence). General study findings and limits: Tumor-resident clones, often absent from pretreatment blood, expanded after pembrolizumab and then contracted.

Note on this clone: Its antigen is still unknown.

The assay was immunoSEQ multiplex PCR, and TCRdb's table has in-frame clones only and misses some. Counted here are some 130,000 clones, about 90% occurring once; the ten biggest clones make up approximately 12%. This TCR was sampled from an adult with mismatch repair-deficient cancer. The sequencing used peripheral blood, collected roughly 67 weeks after starting pembrolizumab. V usage is TRBV30 and J usage is TRBJ2-1; no clear D. CDR3 sequence: CAWSVRQRGSYNEQFF. The DNA of the CDR3 is TGTGCCTGGAGTGTACGGCAGCGTGGCTCCTACAATGAGCAGTTCTTC.